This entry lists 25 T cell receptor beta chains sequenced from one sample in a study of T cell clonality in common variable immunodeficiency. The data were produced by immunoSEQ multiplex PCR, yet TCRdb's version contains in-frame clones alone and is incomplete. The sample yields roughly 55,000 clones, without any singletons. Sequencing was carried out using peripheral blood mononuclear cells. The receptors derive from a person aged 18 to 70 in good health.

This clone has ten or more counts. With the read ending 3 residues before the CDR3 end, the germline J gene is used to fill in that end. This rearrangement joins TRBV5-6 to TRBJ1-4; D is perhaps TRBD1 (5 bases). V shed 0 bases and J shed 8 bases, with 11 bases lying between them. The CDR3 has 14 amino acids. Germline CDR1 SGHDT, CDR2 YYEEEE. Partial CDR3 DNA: TGTGCCAGCAGCTTGGCAGGGAGTGGGGAAAAA. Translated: CASSLAGSGEK. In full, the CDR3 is CASSLAGSGEKLFF.

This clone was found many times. Incomplete CDR3 DNA: TGTGCCAGTAGTAAGGACAGATACGAG. It codes for CASSKDRYE. The whole CDR3 reads CASSKDRYEQYF. The chain combines TRBV19 with TRBJ2-7, with D maybe TRBD1 (6 bases). The read terminates 3 residues ahead of where the CDR3 ends, so the germline J gene completes it. The V and J ends lost 4 bases and 4 bases respectively, with 8 bases between them. The CDR3 has 12 amino acids. The germline CDR1 and CDR2 sequences are LNHDA and SQIVND (reference sequence).

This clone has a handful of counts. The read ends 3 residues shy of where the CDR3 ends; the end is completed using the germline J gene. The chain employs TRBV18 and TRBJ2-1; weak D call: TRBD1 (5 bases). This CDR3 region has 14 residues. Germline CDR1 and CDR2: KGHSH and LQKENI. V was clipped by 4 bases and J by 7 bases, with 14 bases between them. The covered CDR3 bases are TGTGCCAGCTCACTAAGTGGGGCAATGAATGAG. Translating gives CASSLSGAMNE. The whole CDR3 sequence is CASSLSGAMNEQFF.

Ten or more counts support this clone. Partial CDR3 DNA: TGTGCCAGCTCACCAGGGGGCGAGCAGCCC. Translating gives CASSPGGEQP. In full, the CDR3 is CASSPGGEQPQHF. V and J are TRBV18 and TRBJ1-5; a weak D match, TRBD1 (6 bases). The read comes to an end 3 residues before the CDR3 does, leaving the germline J gene to fill in the end. Germline loops: CDR1 KGHSH, CDR2 LQKENI. The CDR3 loop spans 13 amino acids. V was pared by 2 bases and J by 7 bases, with 9 bases between.

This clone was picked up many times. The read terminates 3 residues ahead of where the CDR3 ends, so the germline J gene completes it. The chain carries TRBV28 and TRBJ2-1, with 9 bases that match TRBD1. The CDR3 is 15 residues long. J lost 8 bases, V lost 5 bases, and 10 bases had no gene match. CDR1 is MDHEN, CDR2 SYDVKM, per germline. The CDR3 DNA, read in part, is TGTGCCAGCAGTCTAGCCGGGACAGGGAACGATGAG. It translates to CASSLAGTGNDE. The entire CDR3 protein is CASSLAGTGNDEQFF.

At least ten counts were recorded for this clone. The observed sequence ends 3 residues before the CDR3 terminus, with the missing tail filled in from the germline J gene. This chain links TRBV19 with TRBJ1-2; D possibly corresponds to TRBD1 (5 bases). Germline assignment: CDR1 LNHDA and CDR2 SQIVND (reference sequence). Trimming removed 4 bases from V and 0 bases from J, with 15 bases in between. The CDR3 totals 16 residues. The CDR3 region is CASSTYPTVTNYGYTF. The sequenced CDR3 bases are TGTGCCAGTAGTACCTATCCGACAGTAACTAACTATGGC. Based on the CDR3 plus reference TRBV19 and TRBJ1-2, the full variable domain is DGGITQSPKYLFRKEGQNVTLSCEQNLNHDAMYWYRQDPGQGLRLIYYSQIVNDFQKGDIAEGYSVSREKKESFPLTVTSAQKNPTAFYLCASSTYPTVTNYGYTFGSGTRLTVV.

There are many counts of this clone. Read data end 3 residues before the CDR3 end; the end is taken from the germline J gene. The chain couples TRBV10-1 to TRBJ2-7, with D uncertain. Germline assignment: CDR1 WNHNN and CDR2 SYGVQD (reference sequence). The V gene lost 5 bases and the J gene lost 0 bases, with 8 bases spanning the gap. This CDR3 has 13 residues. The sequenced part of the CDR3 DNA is TGCGCCAGCAGTATCGGTGGCTCCTACGAG. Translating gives CASSIGGSYE. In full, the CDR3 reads CASSIGGSYEQYF.

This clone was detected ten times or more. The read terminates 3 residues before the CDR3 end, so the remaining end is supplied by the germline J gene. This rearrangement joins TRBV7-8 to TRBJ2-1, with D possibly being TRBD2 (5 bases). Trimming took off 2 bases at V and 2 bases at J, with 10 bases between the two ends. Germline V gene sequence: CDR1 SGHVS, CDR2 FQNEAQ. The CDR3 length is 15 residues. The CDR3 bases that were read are TGTGCCAGCAGCTTAAAGCGGCTCACCTACAATGAG. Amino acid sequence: CASSLKRLTYNE. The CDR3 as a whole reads CASSLKRLTYNEQFF.

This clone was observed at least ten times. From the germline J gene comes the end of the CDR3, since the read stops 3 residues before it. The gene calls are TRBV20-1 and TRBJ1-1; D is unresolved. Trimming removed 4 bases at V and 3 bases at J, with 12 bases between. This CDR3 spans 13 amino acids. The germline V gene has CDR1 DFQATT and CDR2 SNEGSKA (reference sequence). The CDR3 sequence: CSATRGMDTEAFF. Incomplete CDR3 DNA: TGCAGTGCTACACGGGGTATGGACACTGAA.

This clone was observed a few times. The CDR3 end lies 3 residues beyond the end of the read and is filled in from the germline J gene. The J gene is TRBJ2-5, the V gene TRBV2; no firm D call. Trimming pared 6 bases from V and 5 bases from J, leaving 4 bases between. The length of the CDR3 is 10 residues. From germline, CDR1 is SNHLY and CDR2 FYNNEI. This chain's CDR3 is CASSRETQYF. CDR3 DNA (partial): TGTGCCAGCAGCAGGGAGACC.

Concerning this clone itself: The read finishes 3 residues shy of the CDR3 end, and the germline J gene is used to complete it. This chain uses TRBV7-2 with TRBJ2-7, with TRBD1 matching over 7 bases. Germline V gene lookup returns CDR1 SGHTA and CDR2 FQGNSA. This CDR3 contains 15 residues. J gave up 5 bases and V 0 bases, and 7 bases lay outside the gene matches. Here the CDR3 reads CASSLARQGNDEQYF. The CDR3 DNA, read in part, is TGTGCCAGCAGCTTAGCGCGACAGGGTAACGACGAG.

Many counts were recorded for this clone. CDR3 sequence reads: CASSLGSGNGQPQHF. The CDR3 DNA, read in part, is TGCGCCAGCAGCCTTGGATCAGGGAATGGACAGCCC. The chain combines TRBV5-1 with TRBJ1-5; TRBD1 might be the D (5 bases). The read terminates 3 residues ahead of where the CDR3 ends, so the germline J gene completes it. Germline V gene data show CDR1 as SGHRS and CDR2 as YFSETQ. The length of the CDR3 is 15 residues. V was clipped by 4 bases and J by 7 bases, with 18 bases between them.

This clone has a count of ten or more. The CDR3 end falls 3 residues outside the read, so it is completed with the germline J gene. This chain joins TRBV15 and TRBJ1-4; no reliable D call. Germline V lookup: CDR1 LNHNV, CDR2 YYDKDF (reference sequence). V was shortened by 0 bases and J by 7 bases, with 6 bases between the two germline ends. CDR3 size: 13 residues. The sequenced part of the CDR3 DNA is TGTGCCACCAGCAGAGAACGGGGTGAAAAA. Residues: CATSRERGEK. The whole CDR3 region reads CATSRERGEKLFF.

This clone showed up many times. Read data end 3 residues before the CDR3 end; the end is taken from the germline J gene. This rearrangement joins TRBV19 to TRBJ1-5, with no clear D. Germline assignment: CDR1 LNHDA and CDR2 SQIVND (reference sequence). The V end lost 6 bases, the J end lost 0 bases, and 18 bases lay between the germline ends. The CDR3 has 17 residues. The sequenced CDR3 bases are TGTGCCAGTAGGGCACTCAGACTGAGAAATAGCAATCAGCCC. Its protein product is CASRALRLRNSNQP. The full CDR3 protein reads CASRALRLRNSNQPQHF.

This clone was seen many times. CDR3: CASSGQGVDGYTF. The CDR3 bases that were read are TGTGCCAGCAGTGGACAGGGGGTGGATGGC. The chain joins TRBV6-1 to TRBJ1-2; 9 nucleotides agree with TRBD1. The CDR3 goes on 3 residues after the read ends, and that part is filled in from the germline J gene. Germline lookup yields CDR1 MNHNS and CDR2 SASEGT. The CDR3 is 13 residues long. Trimming cost V 4 bases and J 6 bases; bases outside gene matches: 3.

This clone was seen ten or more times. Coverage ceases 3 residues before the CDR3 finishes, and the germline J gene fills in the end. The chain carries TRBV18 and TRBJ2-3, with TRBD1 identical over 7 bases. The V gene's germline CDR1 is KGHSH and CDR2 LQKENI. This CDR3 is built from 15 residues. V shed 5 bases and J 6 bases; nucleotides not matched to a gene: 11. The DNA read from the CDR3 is TGTGCCAGCTCAACAATGACAGGGAAATCGGATACG. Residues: CASSTMTGKSDT. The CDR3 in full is CASSTMTGKSDTQYF.

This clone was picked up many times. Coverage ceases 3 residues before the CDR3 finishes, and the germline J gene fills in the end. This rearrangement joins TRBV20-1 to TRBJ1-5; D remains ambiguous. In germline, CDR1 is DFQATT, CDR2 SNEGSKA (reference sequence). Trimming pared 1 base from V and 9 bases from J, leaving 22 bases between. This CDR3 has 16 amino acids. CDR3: CSARAHQAGIGWPQHF. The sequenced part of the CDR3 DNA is TGCAGTGCTAGAGCCCACCAGGCAGGCATTGGGTGGCCC.

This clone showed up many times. The covered CDR3 bases are TGTGCCAGCAGCTTGACGGACTATGGAAACACC. Translation gives CASSLTDYGNT. The entire CDR3 reads CASSLTDYGNTIYF. The chain couples TRBV5-5 to TRBJ1-3; no reliable D call. The read gets to within 3 residues of the CDR3 end, and the germline J gene fills in the rest. Germline CDR1 reads SGHKS; CDR2 reads YYEKEE (reference sequence). The CDR3 is made up of 14 amino acids. V was trimmed by 1 base and J by 3 bases, leaving 8 bases between them.

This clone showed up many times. The CDR3 protein is CSALAGAVDTQYF. The part of the CDR3 DNA that was read is TGCAGTGCTCTAGCGGGAGCTGTAGATACG. The chain uses TRBV20-1 and TRBJ2-3; 10 nucleotides agree with TRBD2. With the read ending 3 residues before the CDR3 end, the germline J gene is used to fill in that end. This CDR3 region has 13 residues. Germline V CDR1 and CDR2: DFQATT, SNEGSKA (reference sequence). V was clipped by 5 bases and J by 5 bases; unmatched bases: 4.

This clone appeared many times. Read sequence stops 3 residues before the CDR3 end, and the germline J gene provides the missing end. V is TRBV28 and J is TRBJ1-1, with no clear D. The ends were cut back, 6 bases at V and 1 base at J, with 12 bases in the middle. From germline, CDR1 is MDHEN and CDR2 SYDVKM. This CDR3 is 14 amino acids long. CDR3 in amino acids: CASRPPSRNTEAFF. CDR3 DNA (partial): TGTGCCAGCAGGCCCCCCTCTAGGAACACTGAA.

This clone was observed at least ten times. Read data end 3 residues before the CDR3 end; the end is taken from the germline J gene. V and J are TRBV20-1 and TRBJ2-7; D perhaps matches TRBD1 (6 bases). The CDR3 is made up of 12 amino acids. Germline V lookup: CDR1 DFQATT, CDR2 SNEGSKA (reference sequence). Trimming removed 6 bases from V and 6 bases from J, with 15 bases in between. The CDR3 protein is CSAQGHNGEQYF. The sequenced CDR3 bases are TGCAGTGCCCAGGGGCACAACGGCGAG.

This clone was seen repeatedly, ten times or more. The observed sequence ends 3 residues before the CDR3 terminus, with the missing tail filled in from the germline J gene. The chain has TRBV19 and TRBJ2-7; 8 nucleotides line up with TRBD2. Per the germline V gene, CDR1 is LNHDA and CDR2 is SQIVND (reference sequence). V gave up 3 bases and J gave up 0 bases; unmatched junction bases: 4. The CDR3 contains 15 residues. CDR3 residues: CASSIGLAGSYEQYF. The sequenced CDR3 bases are TGTGCCAGTAGTATTGGGCTAGCGGGCTCCTACGAG.

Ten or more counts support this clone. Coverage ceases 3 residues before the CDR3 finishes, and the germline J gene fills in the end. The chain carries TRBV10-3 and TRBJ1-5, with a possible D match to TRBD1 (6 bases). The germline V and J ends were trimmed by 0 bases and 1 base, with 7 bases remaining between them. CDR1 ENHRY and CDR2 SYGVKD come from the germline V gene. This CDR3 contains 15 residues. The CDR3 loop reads CAISESRGSNQPQHF. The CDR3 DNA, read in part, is TGTGCCATCAGTGAGTCTAGGGGGAGCAATCAGCCC.

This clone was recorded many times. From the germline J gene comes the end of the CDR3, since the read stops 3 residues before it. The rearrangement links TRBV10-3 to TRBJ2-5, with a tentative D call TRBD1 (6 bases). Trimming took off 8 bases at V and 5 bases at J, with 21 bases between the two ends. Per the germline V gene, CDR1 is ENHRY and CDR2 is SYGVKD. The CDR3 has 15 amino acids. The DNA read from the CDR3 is TGTGCCATCGGTAGGGATCGCAGGGGCGCCGAGACC. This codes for CAIGRDRRGAET. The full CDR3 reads CAIGRDRRGAETQYF.

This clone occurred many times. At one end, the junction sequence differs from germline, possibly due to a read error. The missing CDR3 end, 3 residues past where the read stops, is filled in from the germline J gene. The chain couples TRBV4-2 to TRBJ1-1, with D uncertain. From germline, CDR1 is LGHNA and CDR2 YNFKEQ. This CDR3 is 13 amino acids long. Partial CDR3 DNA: TGCGCCACCGCGCCAGAACGGGGAGTTGAA. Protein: CATAPERGVE. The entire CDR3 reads CATAPERGVEAFF.